These T cell receptor beta chains were read from a single sample in a study of vaccination and CD4 T cells after COVID-19. TCRdb redid the calling of the PCR reads with MiXCR, one entry per CDR3 protein. Of 25,000 to 35,000 distinct CDR3 sequences in the sample, 50% were seen once. The sequences come from CD4+ T cells from blood, collected about 7 months after SARS-CoV-2 vaccination. The receptors here all came from a human donor who had recovered from COVID-19. CDR3s leave out the opening cysteine and the closing phenylalanine or tryptophan.

V gene | CDR3 protein
TRBV7-9 | ASSLGTSGNTIY
TRBV19 | ASPLARVYNEQF
TRBV6-5 | ASSYQLAGGYNEQF
TRBV6-1 | ASRTGRPNAEAF
TRBV20-1 | SAYRQGARTEAF
TRBV6-5 | ASSSGALSNQPQH
TRBV7-3 | ASSLIAEETQY
TRBV29-1 | SVVRQTSGTYS
TRBV20-1 | SASGLGRSYGQY
TRBV20-1 | SAPRSLNTEAF
TRBV10-3 | AISEPSGRQQY
TRBV15 | ATSARSGSRDEQF
TRBV7-2 | ASSQDLGSYEQY
TRBV28 | ASSRNTVYQPQH
TRBV12-3/TRBV12-4 | ASSARDIQPQH
TRBV27 | ASGQGFSPLH
TRBV6-4 | ASSEAGTGIPYNEQF
TRBV4-2 | ASSTGKDYEQY
TRBV19 | ASSIYAGSKGSQPQH
TRBV2 | ASTAGRTISPLH
TRBV6-5 | ASSYSRTRGMDGYT
TRBV27 | ASSPGLGTQY
TRBV7-6 | ASSLDEVAGGYEQY
TRBV6-5 | ASSYSGGSVRETQY
TRBV20-1 | SARDSGHQPQH
TRBV6-1 | ASSIRGLRISYNSPLH
TRBV19 | ASSTGLNNEQF
TRBV6-2/TRBV6-3 | ASKGLAGDSYEQY